The subject of this entry is one T cell receptor beta chain. The data stem from a study of blood T cell repertoires in COVID-19. Study as a whole: Sites across the United States, Italy and Spain contributed samples from acute and convalescent COVID-19. T cells, B-cell-depleted T cells, or PBMCs supplied cDNA or gDNA.

Those enrolled in Seattle joined during active infection and were followed longitudinally afterward. Authors' methods: Amplification of reference gene primers provided the estimated nucleated cell counts. Generated by immunoSEQ multiplex PCR, the TCRdb table keeps only in-frame clones and is missing some. Clone size and V and J calls were adopted from that table, with D and trimming inferred from the DNA. In the table there are 150,000 to 200,000 clones, approximately 87% of which are singletons. This CDR3 is 13 amino acids long. V was cut by 2 bases and J by 6 bases, with 11 bases left in between. Germline CDR1 reads MNHEY; CDR2 reads SMNVEV (reference sequence).

The rearrangement links TRBV27 to TRBJ2-7, with a weak D call TRBD2 (6 bases). Material for sequencing was peripheral blood. This sequence was found in a woman aged 60-70 years with COVID-19, enrolled during active disease. This CDR3 is CASSLRPAGEQYF. The CDR3 nucleotides read TGTGCCAGCAGTTTACGACCAGCGGGCGAGCAGTACTTC.